One sample yielded the 5 T cell receptor beta chains listed below, sequenced in a study of response to subunit inactivated influenza vaccine. TCRdb itself ran the RT-PCR reads through MiXCR, one entry per CDR3 protein. Of hundreds of thousands of distinct CDR3 sequences in the sample, 14% were seen once. Source: PBMCs from blood, taken 14 days before vaccination. The receptors shown here come from a man between 50 and 59 years old who received an inactivated influenza vaccine.

This clonotype was seen repeatedly, ten times or more. The chain links TRBV7-9 to TRBJ2-7; tentative D call: TRBD1 (7 bases). Germline V gene lookup returns CDR1 SEHNR and CDR2 FQNEAQ (reference sequence). The CDR3 covers 15 residues. V was pared by 1 base and J by 3 bases, with 13 bases between. CDR3 residues: CASSLVGRGDYEQYF. Written as DNA, the CDR3 is TGTGCCAGCAGCTTAGTGGGCAGGGGGGACTACGAGCAGTACTTC.

This clonotype was picked up a small number of times. The germline gene is not matched at one end of the junction; a read error may be the cause. J is TRBJ1-1 and V is TRBV4-1; no definite D call. The CDR3 covers 13 residues. Germline V lookup: CDR1 MGHRA, CDR2 YSYEKL. CDR3 residues: CASSQGLLWEASF. The CDR3 DNA sequence: TGCGCCAGCAGCCAAGGACTTCTTTGGGAGGCCTCCTTT.

The chain uses TRBV9 and TRBJ2-7, with 7 bases matching TRBD1. This CDR3 has 14 amino acids. Germline assignment: CDR1 SGDLS and CDR2 YYNGEE. V dropped 4 bases and J dropped 6; count of bases not matched to a gene: 10. The CDR3 region is CASSLQGWSGEQYF. The CDR3 nucleotides read TGTGCCAGCAGCTTACAGGGGTGGTCGGGCGAGCAGTACTTC.

This clonotype has at least ten counts. The V gene is TRBV7-2, the J gene TRBJ2-2; TRBD2 matches 11 bases. The germline CDR1 and CDR2 sequences are SGHTA and FQGNSA. The V and J ends lost 2 bases and 1 base, in that order; junction bases with no gene match: 0. This CDR3 has 16 amino acids. Here the CDR3 DNA reads TGTGCCAGCAGCTTAACTAGCGGGGGGAACACCGGGGAGCTGTTTTTT. This codes for CASSLTSGGNTGELFF.

The chain uses TRBV12-3 or TRBV12-4 and TRBJ2-7, with 11 bases identical to TRBD2. Trimming cost V 5 bases and J 7 bases; bases outside gene matches: 10. The CDR3 has 15 amino acids. CDR3 nucleotide sequence: TGTGCCAGCAGTCCAGGTAGCGGGAGGGGTTTGGAGCAGTACTTC. Translating it yields CASSPGSGRGLEQYF.